This TCR beta chain was obtained from a study of multiple sclerosis patients with progressive multifocal leukoencephalopathy (dated by TCRdb to about 2019). Describing the broader study: Peripheral T and B cells were examined in MS patients who developed PML (4 under natalizumab, 1 after alemtuzumab) and in treated patients who did not develop PML. A couple of patients on natalizumab who later developed PML were tracked over time from before therapy, through 6 and 12 months, up to PML onset. The goal was to find JC virus-specific or public T-cell expansions that arose at the time of PML onset. Broader findings and caveats from the paper: Analysis was limited to peripheral blood, even though cerebrospinal fluid or brain lymphocytes might be more informative for natalizumab-associated PML. At the time PML developed, no common TRBV or TRBJ gene usage or preferential TRBV-TRBJ pairings were detected. Lower normalized Shannon entropy suggested less diverse TRB repertoires in most PML patients, whereas the natalizumab-treated controls showed values near 1. Because of the small, descriptive cohort, whether findings reflect JC virus infection or general immunocompromise remained unclear. Although TRB clones above 0.5% frequency turned up only in PML patients, the clones expanded at PML onset were already present before and during natalizumab therapy.

Explained via the paper, the time point label denotes: time of PML onset. This specimen's treatment or condition label, per the study, means: on natalizumab therapy at sampling. PML was diagnosed from clinical and MRI findings and confirmed by detection of JC virus DNA in cerebrospinal fluid. In the natalizumab-treated patients, PML developed after between 16 and 56 months of natalizumab therapy. All listed patients had previously received interferon beta, and all PML patients were female. Blood samples for T3 were taken at PML onset. Isolation of peripheral blood mononuclear cells was performed by Ficoll-Hypaque density gradient centrifugation. Using the immunoSEQ two-step multiplex PCR at survey-level depth, TRB CDR3 regions were amplified from genomic DNA. Each PCR was spiked with synthetic inline TR CDR3 controls spanning all V-J pairings to estimate template counts and remove amplification bias. Reads went through processing to reduce amplification and sequencing bias, and quantification was done against synthetic TR CDR3 analogs. Per the original workflow: Raw data were processed in ImmunoSEQ Analyzer, with out-of-frame sequences and CDR3s containing stop codons removed, and genes were named according to IMGT nomenclature. Normalized Shannon entropy, defined as 1 minus Pielou's evenness, served as the summary measure of repertoire diversity. Only TRB sequences sharing the V gene, the J gene and the CDR3 were counted as identical. Public PML clonotypes were defined as CDR3s shared by two or more PML-onset samples but absent from earlier samples, from controls, and from public databases. CDR3 amino acid composition by position was analyzed with Skylign using the observed count method. This immuneACCESS table, as held by TCRdb, lists in-frame sequences with V and J called but not all clones. Of the missing ones, under half trace to an unresolved V gene in checked studies; the others have no known cause. The V and J calls and clone size are taken from that table; D and trimming were inferred from the DNA. The sample contains about 31,000 clones, 87% of them found a single time. Clones ranked in the top ten supply under 6% of the sample.

Comment on this clone: It has no known antigen specificity. Base qualities are missing; no much larger clone stands one base away.

CDR1 and CDR2 are read off the germline V gene as KGHSH and LQKENI. From the cysteine through the phenylalanine, the CDR3 covers 13 amino acids. Solely the CDR3 DNA is kept, with 39 bases framed from the first base. Trimming removed 2 bases from V and 2 bases from J, leaving 6 bases between the germline ends. The clonotype originates from a woman aged 40 to 49 with progressive multifocal leukoencephalopathy. Sample: PBMCs, taken from a patient treated with natalizumab. The chain uses TRBV18 and TRBJ2-5; the D gene cannot be named for sure. The CDR3 reads CASSPGLQETQYF. The sequenced DNA is TGTGCCAGCTCACCAGGGCTTCAAGAGACCCAGTACTTC.